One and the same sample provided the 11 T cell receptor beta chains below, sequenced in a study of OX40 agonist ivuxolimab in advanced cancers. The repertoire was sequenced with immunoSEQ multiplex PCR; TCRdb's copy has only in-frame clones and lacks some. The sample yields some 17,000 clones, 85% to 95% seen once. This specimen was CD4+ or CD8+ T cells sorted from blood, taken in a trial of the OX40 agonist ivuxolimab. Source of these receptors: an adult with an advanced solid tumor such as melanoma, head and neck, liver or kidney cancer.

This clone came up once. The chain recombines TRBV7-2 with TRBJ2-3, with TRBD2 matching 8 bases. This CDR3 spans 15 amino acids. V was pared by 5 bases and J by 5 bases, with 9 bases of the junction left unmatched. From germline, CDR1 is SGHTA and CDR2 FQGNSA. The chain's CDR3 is CASSPTGGAGDTQYF. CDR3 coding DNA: TGTGCCAGCAGCCCTACCGGGGGGGCCGGAGATACGCAGTATTTT. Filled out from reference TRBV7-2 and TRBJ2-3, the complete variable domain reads GAGVSQSPSNKVTEKGKDVELRCDPISGHTALYWYRQSLGQGLEFLIYFQGNSAPDKSGLPSDRFSAERTGGSVSTLTIQRTQQEDSAVYLCASSPTGGAGDTQYFGPGTRLTVL.

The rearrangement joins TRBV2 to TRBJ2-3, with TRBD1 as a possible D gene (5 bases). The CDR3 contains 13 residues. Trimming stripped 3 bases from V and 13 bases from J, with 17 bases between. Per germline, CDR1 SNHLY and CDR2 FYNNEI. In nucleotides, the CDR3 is TGTGCCAGCAGTGAGGATCCCCGAGACAGAAAGTATTTT. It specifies CASSEDPRDRKYF.

As DNA, the CDR3 is TGTGCCAGCAGCCCCCTCGATGATGAGCAGTTCTTC. Translating it yields CASSPLDDEQFF. The chain carries TRBV11-3 and TRBJ2-1; the D is unclear. Trimming removed 5 bases at V and 8 bases at J, with 10 bases between. CDR3 length equals 12 residues. CDR1 and CDR2 (germline): SGHNT, YENEEA.

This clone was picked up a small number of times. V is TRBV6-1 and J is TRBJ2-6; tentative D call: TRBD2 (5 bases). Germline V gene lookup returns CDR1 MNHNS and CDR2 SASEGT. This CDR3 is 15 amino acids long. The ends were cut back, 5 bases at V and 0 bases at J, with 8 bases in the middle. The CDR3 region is CASSRGFSGANVLTF. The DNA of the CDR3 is TGTGCCAGCAGTAGAGGGTTCTCTGGGGCCAACGTCCTGACTTTC.

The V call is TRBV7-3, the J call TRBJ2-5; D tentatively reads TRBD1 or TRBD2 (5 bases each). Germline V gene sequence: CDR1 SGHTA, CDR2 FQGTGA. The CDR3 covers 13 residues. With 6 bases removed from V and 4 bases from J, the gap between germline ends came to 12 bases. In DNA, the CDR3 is TGTGCCAGCAGGCCGGGACCGGGAGAGACCCAGTACTTC. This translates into CASRPGPGETQYF.

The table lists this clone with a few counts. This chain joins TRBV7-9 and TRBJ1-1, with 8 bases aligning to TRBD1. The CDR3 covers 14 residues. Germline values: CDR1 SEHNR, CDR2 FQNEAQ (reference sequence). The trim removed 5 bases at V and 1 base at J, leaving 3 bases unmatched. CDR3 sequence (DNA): TGTGCCAGCAGCCTTGGACAGGGGAACACTGAAGCTTTCTTT. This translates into CASSLGQGNTEAFF. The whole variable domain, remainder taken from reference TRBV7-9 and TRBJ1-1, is DTGVSQNPRHKITKRGQNVTFRCDPISEHNRLYWYRQTLGQGPEFLTYFQNEAQLEKSRLLSDRFSAERPKGSFSTLEIQRTEQGDSAMYLCASSLGQGNTEAFFGQGTRLTVV.

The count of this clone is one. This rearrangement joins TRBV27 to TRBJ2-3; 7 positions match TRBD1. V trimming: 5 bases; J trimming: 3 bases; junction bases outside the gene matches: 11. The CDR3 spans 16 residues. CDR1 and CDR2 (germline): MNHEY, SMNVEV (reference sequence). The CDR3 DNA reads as TGTGCCAGCAGTCCCAGACAGGGTCCCTGGACAGATACGCAGTATTTT. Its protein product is CASSPRQGPWTDTQYF.

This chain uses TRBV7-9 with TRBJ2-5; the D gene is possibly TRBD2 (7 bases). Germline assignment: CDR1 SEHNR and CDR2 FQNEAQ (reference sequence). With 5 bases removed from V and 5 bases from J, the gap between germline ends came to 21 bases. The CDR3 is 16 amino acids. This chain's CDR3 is CASSPEGGGPEETQYF. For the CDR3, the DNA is TGTGCCAGCAGCCCGGAGGGGGGAGGGCCGGAGGAGACCCAGTACTTC. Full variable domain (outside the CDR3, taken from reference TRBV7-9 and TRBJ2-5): DTGVSQNPRHKITKRGQNVTFRCDPISEHNRLYWYRQTLGQGPEFLTYFQNEAQLEKSRLLSDRFSAERPKGSFSTLEIQRTEQGDSAMYLCASSPEGGGPEETQYFGPGTRLLVL.

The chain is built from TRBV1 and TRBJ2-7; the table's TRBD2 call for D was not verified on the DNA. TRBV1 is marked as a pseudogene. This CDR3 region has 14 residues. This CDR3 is CTSSQAGTSHEQYF. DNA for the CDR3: TGCACCAGCAGCCAAGCCGGGACTAGTCACGAGCAGTACTTC.

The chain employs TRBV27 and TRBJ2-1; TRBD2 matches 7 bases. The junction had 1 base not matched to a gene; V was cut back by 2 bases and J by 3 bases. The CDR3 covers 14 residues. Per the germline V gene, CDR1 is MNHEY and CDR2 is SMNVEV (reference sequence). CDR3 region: CASSLGGGYNEQFF. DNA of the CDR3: TGTGCCAGCAGTTTAGGGGGGGGCTACAATGAGCAGTTCTTC.

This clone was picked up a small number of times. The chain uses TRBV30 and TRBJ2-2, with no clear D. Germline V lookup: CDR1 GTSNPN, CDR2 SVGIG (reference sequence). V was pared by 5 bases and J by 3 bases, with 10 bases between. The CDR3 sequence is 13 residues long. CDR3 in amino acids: CAWSADHTGELFF. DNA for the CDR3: TGTGCCTGGTCGGCCGACCACACCGGGGAGCTGTTTTTT.